The 3 T cell receptor beta chains in this list originate from one sample, sequenced in a study of STAT5B mutations in CD4+ large granular lymphocyte leukemia. Sequencing was performed with immunoSEQ multiplex PCR; in TCRdb, only in-frame clones are kept and a portion is missing. This sample has 20,000 or so clones, with roughly three quarters found just once. Sample: CD4+ T cells from blood buffy coats. These receptors came from a human donor in good health.

The rearrangement uses TRBV5-6 and TRBJ1-1, with TRBD1 as a possible D gene (6 bases). Germline CDR1 reads SGHDT; CDR2 reads YYEEEE. V was clipped by 0 bases and J by 5 bases, with 8 bases between them. The CDR3 length is 13 residues. CDR3 DNA sequence: TGTGCCAGCAGCTTGGCGGGGGCTACTGAAGCTTTCTTT. Its protein is CASSLAGATEAFF. Together with reference TRBV5-6 and TRBJ1-1, the CDR3 gives the full variable domain: DAGVTQSPTHLIKTRGQQVTLRCSPKSGHDTVSWYQQALGQGPQFIFQYYEEEERQRGNFPDRFSGHQFPNYSSELNVNALLLGDSALYLCASSLAGATEAFFGQGTRLTVV.

The genes are TRBV9 and TRBJ2-5; D is perhaps TRBD1 or TRBD2 (5 bases each). The length of the CDR3 is 15 residues. The germline V gene encodes CDR1 SGDLS and CDR2 YYNGEE. V lost 3 bases to trimming and J lost 9 bases, with 21 bases between them. DNA of the CDR3: TGTGCCAGCAGCGCTGGGACGTCGGGTCAAGGGGCCCAGTACTTC. Translation: CASSAGTSGQGAQYF.

The chain links TRBV5-1 to TRBJ2-7, with 8 bases matching TRBD1. CDR1 SGHRS and CDR2 YFSETQ come from the germline V gene. V gave up 3 bases and J gave up 1 base; unmatched junction bases: 6. This CDR3 contains 15 residues. The chain's CDR3 is CASSSSGGPSYEQYF. The CDR3, as DNA: TGCGCCAGCAGCTCGTCAGGGGGCCCTTCCTACGAGCAGTACTTC.